Sequencing of this T cell receptor (beta chain) was carried out in a study of circulating CD8 cells and anti-PD-1 response in melanoma. TCR libraries were prepared from approximately 15 ng of total RNA with the QIAseq Immune Repertoire TCR panel. TCRdb used MiXCR to reprocess the reads, holding one entry per CDR3 protein. The table records over 450 distinct CDR3 sequences, 6% to 7.5% of them present only once. Four subsets defined by PD-1 and/or TIGIT were sorted from live CD3+CD8+TCRalphabeta+ cells. This clonotype is judged large. Its antigen is undetermined. General observations from the study: A small cohort with few responders supplied the baseline and M1 comparisons.

This TCR was recovered from a human donor with melanoma. Sequencing was performed on CD8+ T cells from PBMCs, taken at baseline or after one month of anti-PD-1 therapy (not recorded which).

This chain's CDR3 is CASSSSNNEQFF. CDR3 DNA: TGTGCCAGCAGTTCGAGCAACAATGAGCAGTTCTTC. This chain links TRBV6-5 with TRBJ2-1; D unclear. The length of the CDR3 is 12 residues. Germline CDR1 and CDR2: MNHEY and SVGAGI. Trimming removed 4 bases from V and 5 bases from J, with 6 bases in between.